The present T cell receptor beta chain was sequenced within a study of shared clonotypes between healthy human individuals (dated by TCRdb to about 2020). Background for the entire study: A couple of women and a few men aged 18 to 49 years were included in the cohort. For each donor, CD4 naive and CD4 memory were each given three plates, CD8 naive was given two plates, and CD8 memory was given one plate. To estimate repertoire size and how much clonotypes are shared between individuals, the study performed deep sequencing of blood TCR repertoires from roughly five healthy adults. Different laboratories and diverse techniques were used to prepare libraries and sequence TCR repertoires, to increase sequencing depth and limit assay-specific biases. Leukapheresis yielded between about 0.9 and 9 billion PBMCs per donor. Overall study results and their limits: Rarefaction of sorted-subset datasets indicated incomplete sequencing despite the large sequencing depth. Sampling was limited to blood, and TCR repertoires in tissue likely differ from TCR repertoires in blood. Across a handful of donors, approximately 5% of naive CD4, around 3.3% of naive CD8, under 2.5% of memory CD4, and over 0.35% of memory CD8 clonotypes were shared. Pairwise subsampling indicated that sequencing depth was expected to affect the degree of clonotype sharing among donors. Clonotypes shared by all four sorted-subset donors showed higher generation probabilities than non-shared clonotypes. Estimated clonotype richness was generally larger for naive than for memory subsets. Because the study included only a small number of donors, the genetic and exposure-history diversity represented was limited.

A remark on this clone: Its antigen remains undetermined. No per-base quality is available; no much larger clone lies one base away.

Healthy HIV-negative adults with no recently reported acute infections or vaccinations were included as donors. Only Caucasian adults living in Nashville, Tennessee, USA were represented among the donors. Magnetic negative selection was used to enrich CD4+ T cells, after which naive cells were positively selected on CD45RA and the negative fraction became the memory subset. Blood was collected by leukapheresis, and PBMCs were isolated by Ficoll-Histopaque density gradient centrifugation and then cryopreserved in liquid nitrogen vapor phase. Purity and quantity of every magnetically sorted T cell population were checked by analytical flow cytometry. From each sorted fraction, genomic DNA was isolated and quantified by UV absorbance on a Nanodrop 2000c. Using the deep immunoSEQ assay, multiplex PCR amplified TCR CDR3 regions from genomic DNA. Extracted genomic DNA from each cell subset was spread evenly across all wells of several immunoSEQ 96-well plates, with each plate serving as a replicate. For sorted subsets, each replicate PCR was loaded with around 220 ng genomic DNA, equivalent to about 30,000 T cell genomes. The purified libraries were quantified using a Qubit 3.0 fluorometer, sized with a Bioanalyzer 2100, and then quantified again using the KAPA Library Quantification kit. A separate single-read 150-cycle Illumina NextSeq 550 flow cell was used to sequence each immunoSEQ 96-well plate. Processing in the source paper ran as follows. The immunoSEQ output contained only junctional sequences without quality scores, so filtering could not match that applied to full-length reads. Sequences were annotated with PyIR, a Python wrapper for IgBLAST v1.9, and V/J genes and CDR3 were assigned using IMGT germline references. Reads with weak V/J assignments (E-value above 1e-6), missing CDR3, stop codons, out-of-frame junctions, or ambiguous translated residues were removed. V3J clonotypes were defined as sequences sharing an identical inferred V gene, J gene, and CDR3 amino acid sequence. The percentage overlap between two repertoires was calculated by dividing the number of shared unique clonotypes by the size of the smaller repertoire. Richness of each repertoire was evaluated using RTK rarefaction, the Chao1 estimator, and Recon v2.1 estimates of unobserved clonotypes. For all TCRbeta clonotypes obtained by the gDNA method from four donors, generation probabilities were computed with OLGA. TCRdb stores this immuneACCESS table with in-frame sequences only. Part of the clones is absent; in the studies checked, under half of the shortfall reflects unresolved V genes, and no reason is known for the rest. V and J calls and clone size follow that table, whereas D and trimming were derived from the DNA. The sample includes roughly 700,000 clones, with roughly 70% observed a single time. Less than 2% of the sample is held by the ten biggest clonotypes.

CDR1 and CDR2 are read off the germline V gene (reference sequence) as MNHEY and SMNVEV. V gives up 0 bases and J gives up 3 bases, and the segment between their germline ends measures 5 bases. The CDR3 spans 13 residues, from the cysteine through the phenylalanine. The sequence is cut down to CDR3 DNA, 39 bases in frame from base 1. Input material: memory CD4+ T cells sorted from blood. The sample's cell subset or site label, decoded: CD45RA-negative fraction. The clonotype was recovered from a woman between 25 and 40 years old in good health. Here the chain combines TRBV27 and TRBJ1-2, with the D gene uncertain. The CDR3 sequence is CASSLSHDYGYTF. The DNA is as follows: TGTGCCAGCAGTTTATCCCACGACTATGGCTACACCTTC.